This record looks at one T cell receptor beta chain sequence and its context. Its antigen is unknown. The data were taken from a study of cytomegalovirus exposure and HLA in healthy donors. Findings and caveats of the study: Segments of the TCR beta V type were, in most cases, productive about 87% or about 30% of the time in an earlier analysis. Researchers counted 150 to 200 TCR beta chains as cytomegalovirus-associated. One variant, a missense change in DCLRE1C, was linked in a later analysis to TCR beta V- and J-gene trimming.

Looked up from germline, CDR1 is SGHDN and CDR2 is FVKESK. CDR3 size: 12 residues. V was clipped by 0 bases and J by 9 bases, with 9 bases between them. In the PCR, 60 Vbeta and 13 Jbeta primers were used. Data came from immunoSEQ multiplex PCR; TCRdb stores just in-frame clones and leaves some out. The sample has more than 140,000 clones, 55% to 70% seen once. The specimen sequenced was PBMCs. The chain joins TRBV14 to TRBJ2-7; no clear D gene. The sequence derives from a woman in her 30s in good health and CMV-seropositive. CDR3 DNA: TGTGCCAGCAGCCAAGATTCTAACAGGCAGTACTTC. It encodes CASSQDSNRQYF. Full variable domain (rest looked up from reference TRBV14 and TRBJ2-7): EAGVTQFPSHSVIEKGQTVTLRCDPISGHDNLYWYRRVMGKEIKFLLHFVKESKQDESGMPNNRFLAERTGGTYSTLKVQPAELEDSGVYFCASSQDSNRQYFGPGTRLTVT.